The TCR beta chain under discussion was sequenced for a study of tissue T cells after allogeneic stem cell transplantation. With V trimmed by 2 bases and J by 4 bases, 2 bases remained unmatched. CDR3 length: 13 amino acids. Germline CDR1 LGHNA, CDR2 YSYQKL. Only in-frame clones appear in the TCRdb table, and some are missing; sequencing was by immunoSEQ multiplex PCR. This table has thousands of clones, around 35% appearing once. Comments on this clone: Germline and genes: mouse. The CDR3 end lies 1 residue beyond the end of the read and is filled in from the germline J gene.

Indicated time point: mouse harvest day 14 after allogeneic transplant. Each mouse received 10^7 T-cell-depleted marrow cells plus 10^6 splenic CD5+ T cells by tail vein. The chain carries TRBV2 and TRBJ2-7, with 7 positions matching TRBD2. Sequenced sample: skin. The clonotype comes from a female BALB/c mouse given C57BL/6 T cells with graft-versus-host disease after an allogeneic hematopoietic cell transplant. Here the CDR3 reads CASSQPGGYEQYF. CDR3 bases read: TGTGCCAGCAGCCAACCTGGGGGTTATGAACAGTAC.